The 32 T cell receptor beta chains below all came from one sample that was sequenced in a study of prognosis after radiotherapy for stage I lung cancer. From genomic DNA, TCR beta CDR3 was amplified by two-round multiplex PCR. Round one of PCR was performed, and it used primers specific to each TRBV and TRBJ gene. TCRdb re-called the multiplex PCR reads through MiXCR, storing one row per CDR3 protein. Of about 18,000 distinct CDR3 sequences in the sample, 55% were seen once. This specimen was PBMCs, taken before or after stereotactic body radiation therapy (not recorded which). The receptor set was obtained from a donor over 45 with non-small cell lung cancer.

This clonotype was seen at least ten times. This rearrangement joins TRBV27 to TRBJ2-3; 9 bases are a match to TRBD2. Germline loops: CDR1 MNHEY, CDR2 SMNVEV (reference sequence). The CDR3 runs 16 residues. V shed 5 bases and J 3 bases; nucleotides not matched to a gene: 9. CDR3: CASSRAGGPRTDTQYF. The DNA for the CDR3 is TGTGCCAGCAGTCGGGCGGGAGGGCCACGGACAGATACGCAGTATTTT.

This clonotype ranks as medium-sized. The V and J genes are TRBV11-2 and TRBJ1-1; D remains unclear. Germline V lookup: CDR1 SGHAT, CDR2 FQNNGV. The CDR3 has 13 amino acids. V was clipped by 0 bases and J by 2 bases, with 4 bases between them. The CDR3 DNA reads TGTGCCAGCAGCTTAGAAGTAAACACTGAAGCTTTCTTT. Encoded protein: CASSLEVNTEAFF.

This clonotype was recorded many times. The chain has TRBV20-1 and TRBJ1-5; no clear D gene. Deletions cut 2 bases from V and 5 bases from J, with 13 bases between. CDR3 length equals 14 residues. The germline gives CDR1 DFQATT, CDR2 SNEGSKA (reference sequence). In DNA, the CDR3 is TGCAGTGCTAGATCCCCCGGTGTGGATCAGCCCCAGCATTTT. This codes for CSARSPGVDQPQHF.

This clonotype has ten or more counts. V gene TRBV29-1 combines with J gene TRBJ1-1, with D possibly matching TRBD1 (6 bases). The CDR3 is 13 amino acids. The V gene lost 7 bases and the J gene lost 1 base, with 13 bases spanning the gap. The germline gives CDR1 SQVTM, CDR2 ANQGSEA. The CDR3 loop reads CSGGTGTNTEAFF. CDR3 nucleotides: TGCAGCGGTGGTACAGGGACGAACACTGAAGCTTTCTTT. Full variable domain (remainder filled in from reference TRBV29-1 and TRBJ1-1): SAVISQKPSRDICQRGTSLTIQCQVDSQVTMMFWYRQQPGQSLTLIATANQGSEATYESGFVIDKFPISRPNLTFSTLTVSNMSPEDSSIYLCSGGTGTNTEAFFGQGTRLTVV.

The chain carries TRBV6-1 and TRBJ1-1; D may be TRBD1 (6 bases). Trimming shortened V by 5 bases and J by 8 bases, and 15 bases separated the two germline ends. In germline, CDR1 is MNHNS, CDR2 SASEGT. This CDR3 is 13 amino acids long. DNA for the CDR3: TGTGCCAGCAGTCCCAGGGGCGGATCCGAAGCTTTCTTT. It encodes CASSPRGGSEAFF.

J is TRBJ1-1 and V is TRBV27, with TRBD1 identical over 7 bases. CDR1 MNHEY and CDR2 SMNVEV come from the germline V gene (reference sequence). This CDR3 contains 17 residues. Losses at the gene ends were 6 bases for V and 2 bases for J; bases not matched to a gene: 15. The CDR3 reads CASSPDRVWRSNTEAFF. The CDR3 nucleotides read TGTGCCAGCAGCCCAGACAGGGTTTGGAGGTCCAACACTGAAGCTTTCTTT.

Details on this clonotype: The junction shows a germline mismatch at one end, possibly a read error. The chain employs TRBV2 and TRBJ2-6, with D tentatively TRBD1 (5 bases). The CDR3 covers 16 residues. CDR1 is SNHLY and CDR2 is FYNNEI in the germline V gene. The CDR3 DNA follows: TGTGCCAGCAGTGATGCTATGCTCTCTGGGGCCAACGTCCTGGCTTTC. Translated, it gives CASSDAMLSGANVLAF. The full variable domain, its missing parts supplied by reference TRBV2 and TRBJ2-6, is EPEVTQTPSHQVTQMGQEVILRCVPISNHLYFYWYRQILGQKVEFLVSFYNNEISEKSEIFDDQFSVERPDGSNFTLKIRSTKLEDSAMYFCASSDAMLSGANVLAFGAGSRLTVL.

This clonotype was counted once. The V gene is TRBV12-3 or TRBV12-4, the J gene TRBJ2-7; weak D call: TRBD1 (6 bases). Between the trimmed V and J ends, which lost 5 bases and 3 bases, there was a span of 14 bases. The CDR3 covers 14 residues. The CDR3: CASSITGHNYEQYF. CDR3 bases: TGTGCCAGCAGTATTACGGGACACAACTACGAGCAGTACTTC.

J is TRBJ2-7 and V is TRBV6-5, with TRBD2 identical over 9 bases. Looked up from germline, CDR1 is MNHEY and CDR2 is SVGAGI. J lost 10 bases, V lost 4 bases, and 14 bases had no gene match. The CDR3 is 15 amino acids. The CDR3 loop is CASSSRGTSRIVQYF. In nucleotides, the CDR3 is TGTGCCAGCAGTTCCAGAGGGACTAGCCGGATCGTACAGTACTTC.

This clonotype was recorded at least ten times. This chain links TRBV14 with TRBJ2-3; D perhaps matches TRBD2 (5 bases). Germline V CDR1 and CDR2: SGHDN, FVKESK. The germline V and J ends were trimmed by 4 bases and 8 bases, with 10 bases remaining between them. This CDR3 has 12 amino acids. The CDR3 DNA follows: TGTGCCAGCAGCCCCGGGGTAGTTACGCAGTATTTT. Its translation is CASSPGVVTQYF.

The sample holds many counts of this clonotype. The chain employs TRBV7-2 and TRBJ2-1, with no clear D. V was clipped by 0 bases and J by 9 bases, with 12 bases between them. In germline, CDR1 is SGHTA, CDR2 FQGNSA. The CDR3 totals 14 residues. The DNA of the CDR3 is TGTGCCAGCAGCTTAGCAGAAGCGCGTTTTGAGCAGTTCTTC. Translated, it gives CASSLAEARFEQFF.

As for this clonotype: The likely explanation is a read error, given a far larger clone one base away. This chain uses TRBV7-2 with TRBJ2-7; 7 positions match TRBD2. The J call is in doubt because the DNA end fits TRBJ2-3 better. Germline V lookup: CDR1 SGHTA, CDR2 FQGNSA. The CDR3 has 14 amino acids. The CDR3 spells CASSGGGATDTQYF. The DNA of the CDR3 is TGTGCCAGCAGCGGGGGGGGAGCGACCGATACGCAGTATTTT.

The genes are TRBV13 and TRBJ1-1; TRBD1 aligns across 10 bases. CDR3 size: 14 residues. The trim removed 4 bases at V and 4 bases at J, leaving 3 bases unmatched. Looked up from germline, CDR1 is PRHDT and CDR2 is FYEKMQ (reference sequence). CDR3 nucleotides: TGTGCCAGCAGCTCGACAGGGGGCGTCACTGAAGCTTTCTTT. It specifies CASSSTGGVTEAFF.

This clonotype was recorded many times. The V and J genes are TRBV5-6 and TRBJ2-7; tentative D call: TRBD1 (5 bases). V lost 2 bases to trimming and J lost 6 bases, with 18 bases between them. From germline, CDR1 is SGHDT and CDR2 YYEEEE. The CDR3 runs 15 residues. In DNA, the CDR3 is TGTGCCAGCAGCTTTAGTGGCTGGGGCTCCCGCGAGCAGTACTTC. Translating it yields CASSFSGWGSREQYF.

The chain links TRBV6-1 to TRBJ2-6; D remains ambiguous. Germline lookup yields CDR1 MNHNS and CDR2 SASEGT. CDR3 length equals 15 residues. The V and J ends lost 6 bases and 1 base respectively, with 10 bases between them. The CDR3 coding sequence is TGTGCCAGCAGGAGTCTCATTTCTGGGGCCAACGTCCTGACTTTC. Amino acids: CASRSLISGANVLTF.

This clonotype was counted ten times or more. The chain joins TRBV19 to TRBJ1-1; no firm D call. Germline CDR1 is LNHDA and CDR2 is SQIVND (reference sequence). The CDR3 extends over 16 amino acids. Trimming took off 4 bases at V and 1 base at J, with 16 bases between the two ends. CDR3 DNA sequence: TGTGCCAGTAGTAGGGGTCTGGGATATTGGAACACTGAAGCTTTCTTT. Translated, it gives CASSRGLGYWNTEAFF.

The rearrangement joins TRBV7-7 to TRBJ2-1, with TRBD2 matching 9 bases. J was trimmed by 9 bases and V by 5 bases; bases with no gene match: 8. Germline CDR1 SSHAT, CDR2 FNYEAQ (reference sequence). The CDR3 length is 14 residues. The DNA for the CDR3 is TGTGCCAGCAGCCCGGGACTAGCAAGCACTGAGCAGTTCTTC. Translated: CASSPGLASTEQFF.

Only one count was recorded for this clonotype. The gene calls are TRBV24-1 and TRBJ1-5; D remains ambiguous. CDR1 and CDR2 from the germline V gene are KGHDR and SFDVKD. Between the trimmed V and J ends, which lost 4 bases and 4 bases, there was a span of 4 bases. The CDR3 runs to 12 residues. Written as DNA, the CDR3 is TGTGCCACCAGTGACTCTAATCAGCCCCAGCATTTT. Protein: CATSDSNQPQHF.

To note about this clonotype: A read error may account for a junction end that differs from germline. The chain carries TRBV5-5 and TRBJ2-1; D assignment may be TRBD1 or TRBD2 (5 bases each). Germline loops: CDR1 SGHKS, CDR2 YYEKEE (reference sequence). The CDR3 extends over 15 amino acids. DNA for the CDR3: TGCGCCAGCAGCTTGGGGGATCTAGGCTACAATGAGCAGTTCTTC. It yields the protein CASSLGDLGYNEQFF.

This clonotype has a single count. A single base is all that separates this from a far larger clone, so a read error is likely. V and J are TRBV11-2 and TRBJ2-7; D ambiguous. The germline V and J ends were trimmed by 1 base and 2 bases, with 12 bases remaining between them. Germline assignment: CDR1 SGHAT and CDR2 FQNNGV. There are 15 residues in the CDR3. This CDR3 reads CASSLALGVPYEQYF. DNA for the CDR3: TGTGCCAGCAGCTTAGCATTAGGCGTCCCCTACGAGCAGTACTTC.

The chain links TRBV7-2 to TRBJ2-7; D is possibly TRBD2 (5 bases). The CDR3 sequence is 13 residues long. The germline gives CDR1 SGHTA, CDR2 FQGNSA. V shed 1 base and J shed 6 bases, with 10 bases lying between them. DNA for the CDR3: TGTGCCAGCAGCTTAGGTAGCGTGGGCGAGCAGTACTTC. It codes for CASSLGSVGEQYF.

This sequence joins TRBV30 and TRBJ1-6, with 9 bases fitting TRBD1. Germline lookup yields CDR1 GTSNPN and CDR2 SVGIG (reference sequence). With V trimmed by 2 bases and J by 7 bases, 3 bases remained unmatched. CDR3 size: 14 residues. The CDR3 sequence is CAWSSDRGNSPLHF. The CDR3 DNA reads as TGTGCCTGGAGTAGCGACAGGGGGAATTCACCCCTCCACTTT. The entire variable domain, with the rest obtained from reference TRBV30 and TRBJ1-6, is as follows: SQTIHQWPATLVQPVGSPLSLECTVEGTSNPNLYWYRQAAGRGLQLLFYSVGIGQISSEVPQNLSASRPQDRQFILSSKKLLLSDSGFYLCAWSSDRGNSPLHFGNGTRLTVT.

The CDR3 DNA sequence: TGCGCCAGCAGCCGGGACCCAGGGGACTACGAGCAGTACTTC. Residues: CASSRDPGDYEQYF. The gene calls are TRBV5-1 and TRBJ2-7; maybe TRBD1 (6 bases). The CDR3 contains 14 residues. In germline, CDR1 is SGHRS, CDR2 YFSETQ. V gave up 4 bases and J gave up 3 bases, with 14 bases separating them.

The chain carries TRBV28 and TRBJ1-2; D is unresolved. Trimming removed 6 bases at V and 12 bases at J, with 20 bases between. The CDR3 is 13 residues long. The germline V gene has CDR1 MDHEN and CDR2 SYDVKM. Written as DNA, the CDR3 is TGTGCCAGCAGGCAGAGGGCTAACTATGTCCACACCTTC. Its translation: CASRQRANYVHTF.

The chain couples TRBV2 to TRBJ2-7; D is ambiguous. Trimming pared 4 bases from V and 7 bases from J, leaving 11 bases between. Germline CDR1 and CDR2: SNHLY and FYNNEI. The CDR3 has 12 residues. The CDR3 DNA is TGTGCCAGCAGTGTACTTGGTCAAGAGCAGTACTTC. Translating it yields CASSVLGQEQYF.

Concerning this clonotype: A far larger clone differs by one base, so this is likely a read error. The chain joins TRBV20-1 to TRBJ2-7, with D maybe TRBD2 (6 bases). Near its end, the DNA agrees better with TRBJ2-1, so the J call may be wrong. The CDR3 length is 16 residues. Germline assignment: CDR1 DFQATT and CDR2 SNEGSKA (reference sequence). The CDR3 sequence: CSARDFASVSYNEQFF. The CDR3 DNA is TGCAGTGCTAGAGATTTCGCTAGCGTCTCCTACAATGAGCAGTTCTTC.

This clonotype was recorded once. The gene calls are TRBV28 and TRBJ2-7; TRBD2 agrees at 9 bases. CDR1 is MDHEN, CDR2 SYDVKM, per germline. The CDR3 runs to 14 residues. V trimming: 8 bases; J trimming: 3 bases; junction bases outside the gene matches: 8. CDR3 protein: CASRRLAGNYEQYF. The CDR3 nucleotides read TGTGCCAGCCGGCGGCTAGCGGGAAACTACGAGCAGTACTTC.

In DNA, the CDR3 is TGTGCCAGTAAACCGGGGGCTAGCGGGAGGAGAGAGCAGTTCTTC. Its translation is CASKPGASGRREQFF. The chain joins TRBV6-1 to TRBJ2-1; 11 bases map to TRBD2. The CDR3 consists of 15 residues. CDR1 is MNHNS, CDR2 SASEGT, per germline. The trim removed 9 bases at V and 10 bases at J, leaving 14 bases unmatched.

This clonotype came up many times. This chain connects TRBV30 to TRBJ2-1; perhaps TRBD2 as D (5 bases). The germline gives CDR1 GTSNPN, CDR2 SVGIG (reference sequence). The CDR3 runs to 14 residues. V dropped 0 bases and J dropped 1 base, with 7 bases sitting between them. CDR3 bases: TGTGCCTGGAGTGTACAGCGGTCCTACAATGAGCAGTTCTTC. It translates to CAWSVQRSYNEQFF. The full variable domain, with the rest looked up from reference TRBV30 and TRBJ2-1, is SQTIHQWPATLVQPVGSPLSLECTVEGTSNPNLYWYRQAAGRGLQLLFYSVGIGQISSEVPQNLSASRPQDRQFILSSKKLLLSDSGFYLCAWSVQRSYNEQFFGPGTRLTVL.

A note on this clonotype: A far larger clone is one base from this, pointing to a likely read error. This sequence joins TRBV6-8 and TRBJ2-7; D tentatively reads TRBD1 or TRBD2 (5 bases each). CDR1 is MNHGY, CDR2 SAAAGT, per germline. Trimming took off 0 bases at V and 0 bases at J, with 15 bases between the two ends. This CDR3 is built from 17 residues. The CDR3 reads CASSYSAGGTVSYEQYF. CDR3 in DNA: TGTGCCAGCAGTTACTCCGCTGGGGGAACAGTCTCCTACGAGCAGTACTTC.

This clonotype was recorded once. One end of the junction varies from germline; a read error may be responsible. The chain uses TRBV20-1 and TRBJ2-7; 11 positions match TRBD2. Germline CDR1 reads DFQATT; CDR2 reads SNEGSKA (reference sequence). The CDR3 loop spans 13 amino acids. CDR3 in DNA: TGCAGTGCTTTTAGCGGGAGGGACGACGAGCAGTATTTC. This codes for CSAFSGRDDEQYF.

In this sample, this clonotype turned up once. For the CDR3, the DNA is TGTGCCAGCAGTGACTCGACTAGCGGGAGCACAGATACGCAGTATTTT. This gives the protein CASSDSTSGSTDTQYF. The J gene is TRBJ2-3, the V gene TRBV6-4; TRBD2 aligns across 10 bases. CDR1 MRHNA and CDR2 SNTAGT come from the germline V gene. V was pared by 0 bases and J by 0 bases, with 0 bases of the junction left unmatched. CDR3 length: 16 amino acids.